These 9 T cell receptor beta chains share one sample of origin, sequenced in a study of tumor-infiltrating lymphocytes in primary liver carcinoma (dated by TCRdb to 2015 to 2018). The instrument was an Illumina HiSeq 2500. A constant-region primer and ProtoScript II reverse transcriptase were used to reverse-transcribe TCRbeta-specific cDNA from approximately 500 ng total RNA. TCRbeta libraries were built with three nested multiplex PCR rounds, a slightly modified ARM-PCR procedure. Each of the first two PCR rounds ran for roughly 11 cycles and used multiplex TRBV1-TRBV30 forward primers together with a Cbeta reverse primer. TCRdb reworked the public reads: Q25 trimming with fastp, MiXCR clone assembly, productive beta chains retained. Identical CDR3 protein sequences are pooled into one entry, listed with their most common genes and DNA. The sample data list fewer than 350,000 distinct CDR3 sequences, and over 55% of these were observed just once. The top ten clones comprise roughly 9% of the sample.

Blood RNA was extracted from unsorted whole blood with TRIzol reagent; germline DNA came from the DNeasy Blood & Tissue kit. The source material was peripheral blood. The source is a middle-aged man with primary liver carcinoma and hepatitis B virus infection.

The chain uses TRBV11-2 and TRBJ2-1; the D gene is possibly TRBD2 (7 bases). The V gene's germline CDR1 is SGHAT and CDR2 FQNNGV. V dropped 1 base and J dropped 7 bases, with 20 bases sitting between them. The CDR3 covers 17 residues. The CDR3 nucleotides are TGTGCCAGCAGCTTAGGTGTGGGGGGGCCGTTATCGAATGAGCAGTTCTTC. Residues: CASSLGVGGPLSNEQFF.

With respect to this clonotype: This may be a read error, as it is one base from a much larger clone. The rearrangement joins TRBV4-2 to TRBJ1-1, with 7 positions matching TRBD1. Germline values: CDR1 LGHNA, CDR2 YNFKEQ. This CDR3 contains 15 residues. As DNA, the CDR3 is TGTGCCAGCAGCCAACGACAGGGCCAAGGCACTGAAGCTCTCTTT. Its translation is CASSQRQGQGTEALF.

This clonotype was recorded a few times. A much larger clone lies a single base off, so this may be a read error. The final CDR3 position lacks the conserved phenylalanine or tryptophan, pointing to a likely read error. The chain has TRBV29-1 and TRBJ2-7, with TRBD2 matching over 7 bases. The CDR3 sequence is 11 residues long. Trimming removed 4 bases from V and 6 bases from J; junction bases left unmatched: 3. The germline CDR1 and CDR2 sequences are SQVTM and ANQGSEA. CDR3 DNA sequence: TGCAGCGTTGGGGGAGGGGCCGAGCAGTACCTC. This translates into CSVGGGAEQYL.

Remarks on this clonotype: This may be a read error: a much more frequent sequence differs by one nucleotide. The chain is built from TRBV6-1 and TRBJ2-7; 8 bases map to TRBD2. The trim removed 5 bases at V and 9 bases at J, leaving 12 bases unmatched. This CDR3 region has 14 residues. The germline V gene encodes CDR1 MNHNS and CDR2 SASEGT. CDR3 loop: CASSPVGLASVQYF. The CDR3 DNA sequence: TGTGCCAGCAGTCCCGTAGGACTAGCTTCCGTGCAGTACTTC.

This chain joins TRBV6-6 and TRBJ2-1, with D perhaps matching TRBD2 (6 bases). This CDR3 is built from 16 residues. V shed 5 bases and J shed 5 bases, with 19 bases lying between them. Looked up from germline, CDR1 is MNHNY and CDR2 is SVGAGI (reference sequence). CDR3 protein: CASSRGAVAGNNEQFF. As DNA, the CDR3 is TGTGCCAGCAGTCGAGGGGCGGTGGCGGGAAACAATGAGCAGTTCTTC.

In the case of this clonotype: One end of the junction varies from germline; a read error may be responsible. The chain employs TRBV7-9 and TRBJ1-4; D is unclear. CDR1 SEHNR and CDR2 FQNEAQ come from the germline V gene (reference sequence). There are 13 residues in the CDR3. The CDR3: CASSLATNERLFF. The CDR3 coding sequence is TGTGCCAGCAGCCTTGCAACTAATGAAAGACTGTTTTTT.

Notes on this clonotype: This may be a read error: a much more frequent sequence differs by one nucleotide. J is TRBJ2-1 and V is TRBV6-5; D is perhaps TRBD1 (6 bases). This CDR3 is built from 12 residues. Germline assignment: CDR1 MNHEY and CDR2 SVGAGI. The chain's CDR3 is CASTNTGQEHFF. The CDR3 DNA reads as TGTGCCAGCACCAACACGGGACAAGAGCACTTCTTC.

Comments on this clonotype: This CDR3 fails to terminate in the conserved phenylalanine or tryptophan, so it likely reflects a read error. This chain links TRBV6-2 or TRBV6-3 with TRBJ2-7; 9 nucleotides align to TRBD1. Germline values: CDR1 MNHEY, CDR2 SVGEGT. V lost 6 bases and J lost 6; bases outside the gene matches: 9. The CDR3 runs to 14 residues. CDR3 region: CASSLRDRAREQYS. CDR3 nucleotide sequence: TGTGCCAGCAGCCTCCGGGACAGGGCCCGCGAGCAGTACTCC.

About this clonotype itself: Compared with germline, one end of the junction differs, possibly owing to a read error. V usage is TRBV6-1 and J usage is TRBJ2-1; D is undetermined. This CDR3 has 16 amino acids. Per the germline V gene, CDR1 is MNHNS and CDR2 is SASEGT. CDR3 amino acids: CAISEAWRNSYNEQFF. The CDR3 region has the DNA TGTGCCATCAGTGAAGCCTGGCGGAACTCCTACAATGAGCAGTTCTTC.